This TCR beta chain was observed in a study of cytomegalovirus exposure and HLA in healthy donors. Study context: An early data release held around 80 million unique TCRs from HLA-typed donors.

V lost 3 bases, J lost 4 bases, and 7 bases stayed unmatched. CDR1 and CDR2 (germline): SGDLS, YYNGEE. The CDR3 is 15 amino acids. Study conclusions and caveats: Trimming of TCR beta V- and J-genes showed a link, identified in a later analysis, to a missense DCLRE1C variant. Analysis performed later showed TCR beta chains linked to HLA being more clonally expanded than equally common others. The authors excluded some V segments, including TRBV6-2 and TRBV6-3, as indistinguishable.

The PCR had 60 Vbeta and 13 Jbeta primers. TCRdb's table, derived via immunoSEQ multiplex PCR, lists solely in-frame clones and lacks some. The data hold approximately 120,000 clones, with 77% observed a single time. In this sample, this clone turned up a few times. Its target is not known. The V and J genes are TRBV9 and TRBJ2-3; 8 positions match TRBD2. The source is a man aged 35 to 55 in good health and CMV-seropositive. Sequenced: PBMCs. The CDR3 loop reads CASSARGGLADTQYF. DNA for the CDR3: TGTGCCAGCAGCGCTAGGGGGGGACTAGCAGATACGCAGTATTTT.